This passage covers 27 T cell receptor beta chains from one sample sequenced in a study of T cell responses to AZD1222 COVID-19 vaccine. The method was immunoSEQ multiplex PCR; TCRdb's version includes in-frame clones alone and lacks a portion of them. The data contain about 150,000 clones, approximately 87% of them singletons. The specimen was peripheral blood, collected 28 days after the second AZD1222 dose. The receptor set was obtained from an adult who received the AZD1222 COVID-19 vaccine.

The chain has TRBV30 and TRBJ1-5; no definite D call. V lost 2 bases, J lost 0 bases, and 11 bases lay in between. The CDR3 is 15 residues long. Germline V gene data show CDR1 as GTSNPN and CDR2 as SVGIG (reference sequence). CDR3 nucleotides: TGTGCCTGGAGTCCAGGCCATTATAGCAATCAGCCCCAGCATTTT. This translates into CAWSPGHYSNQPQHF. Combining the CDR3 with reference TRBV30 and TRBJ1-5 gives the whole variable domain SQTIHQWPATLVQPVGSPLSLECTVEGTSNPNLYWYRQAAGRGLQLLFYSVGIGQISSEVPQNLSASRPQDRQFILSSKKLLLSDSGFYLCAWSPGHYSNQPQHFGDGTRLSIL.

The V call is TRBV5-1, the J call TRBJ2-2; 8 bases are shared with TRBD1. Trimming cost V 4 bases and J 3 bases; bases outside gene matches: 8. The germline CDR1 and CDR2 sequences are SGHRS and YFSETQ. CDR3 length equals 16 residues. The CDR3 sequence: CASSDARTGYTGELFF. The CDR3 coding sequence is TGCGCCAGCAGCGATGCCCGGACAGGGTACACCGGGGAGCTGTTTTTT.

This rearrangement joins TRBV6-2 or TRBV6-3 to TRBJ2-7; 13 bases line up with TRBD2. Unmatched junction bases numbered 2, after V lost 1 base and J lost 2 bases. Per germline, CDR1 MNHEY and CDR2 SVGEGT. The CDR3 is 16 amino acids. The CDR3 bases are TGTGCCAGCAGTTACTTTACTAGCGGGAGGGCCTACGAGCAGTACTTC. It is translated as CASSYFTSGRAYEQYF.

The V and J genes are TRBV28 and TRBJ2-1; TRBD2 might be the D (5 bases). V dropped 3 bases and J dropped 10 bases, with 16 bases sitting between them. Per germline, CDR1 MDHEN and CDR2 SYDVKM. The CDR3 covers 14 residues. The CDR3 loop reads CASSFGERPREQFF. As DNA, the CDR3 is TGTGCCAGCAGTTTCGGGGAGAGGCCGCGGGAGCAGTTCTTC.

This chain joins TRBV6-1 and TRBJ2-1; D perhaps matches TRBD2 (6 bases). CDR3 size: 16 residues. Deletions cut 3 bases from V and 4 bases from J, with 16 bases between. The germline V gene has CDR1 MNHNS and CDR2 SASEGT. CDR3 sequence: CASSEVGGGGYNEQFF. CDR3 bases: TGTGCCAGCAGTGAGGTGGGAGGTGGCGGGTACAATGAGCAGTTCTTC.

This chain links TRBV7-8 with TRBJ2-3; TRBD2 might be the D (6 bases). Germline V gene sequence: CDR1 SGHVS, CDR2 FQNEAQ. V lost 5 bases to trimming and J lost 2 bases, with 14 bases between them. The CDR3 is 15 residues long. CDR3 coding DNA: TGTGCCAGCAGCGCCCGGGACTCCCTCACAGATACGCAGTATTTT. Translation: CASSARDSLTDTQYF.

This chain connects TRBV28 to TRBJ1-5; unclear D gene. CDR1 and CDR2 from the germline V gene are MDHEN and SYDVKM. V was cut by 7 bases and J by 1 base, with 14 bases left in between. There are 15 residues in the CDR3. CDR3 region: CASNPPPPSNQPQHF. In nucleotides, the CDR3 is TGTGCCAGCAACCCTCCCCCCCCGAGCAATCAGCCCCAGCATTTT.

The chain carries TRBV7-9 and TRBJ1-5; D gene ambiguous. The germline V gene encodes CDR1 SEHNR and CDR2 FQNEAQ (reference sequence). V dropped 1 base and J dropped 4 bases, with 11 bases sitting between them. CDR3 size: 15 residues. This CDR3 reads CASSLGSVPNQPQHF. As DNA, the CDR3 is TGTGCCAGCAGCTTAGGCAGCGTCCCTAATCAGCCCCAGCATTTT.

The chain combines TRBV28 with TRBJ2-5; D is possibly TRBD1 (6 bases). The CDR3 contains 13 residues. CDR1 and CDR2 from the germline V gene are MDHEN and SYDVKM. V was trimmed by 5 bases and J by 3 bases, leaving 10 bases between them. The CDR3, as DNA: TGTGCCAGCAGTCGGACAGCCGAAGAGACCCAGTACTTC. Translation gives CASSRTAEETQYF.

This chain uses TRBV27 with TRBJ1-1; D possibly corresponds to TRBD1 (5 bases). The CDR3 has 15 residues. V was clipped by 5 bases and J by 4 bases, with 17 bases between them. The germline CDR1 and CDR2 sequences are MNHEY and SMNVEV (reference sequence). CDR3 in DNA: TGTGCCAGCAGTCCCTCCCGCGGGGCGAGCACTGAAGCTTTCTTT. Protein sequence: CASSPSRGASTEAFF.

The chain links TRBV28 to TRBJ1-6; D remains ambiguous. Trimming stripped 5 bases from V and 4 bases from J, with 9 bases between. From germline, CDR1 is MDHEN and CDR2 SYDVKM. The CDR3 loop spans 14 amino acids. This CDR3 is CASSGSLYNSPLHF. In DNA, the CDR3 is TGTGCCAGCAGTGGATCCCTTTATAATTCACCCCTCCACTTT.

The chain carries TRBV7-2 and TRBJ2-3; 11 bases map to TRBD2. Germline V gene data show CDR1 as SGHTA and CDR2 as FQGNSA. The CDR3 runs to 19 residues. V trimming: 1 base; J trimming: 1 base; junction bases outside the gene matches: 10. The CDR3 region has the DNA TGTGCCAGCAGCTTAGTTGGTACTAGCGGGAGATGGGGCACAGATACGCAGTATTTT. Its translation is CASSLVGTSGRWGTDTQYF.

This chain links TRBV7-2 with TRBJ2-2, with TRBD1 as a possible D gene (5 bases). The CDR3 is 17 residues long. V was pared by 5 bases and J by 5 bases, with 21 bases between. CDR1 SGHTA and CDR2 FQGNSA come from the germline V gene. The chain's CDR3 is CASSPGMAGARTGELFF. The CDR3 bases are TGTGCCAGCAGCCCCGGAATGGCTGGGGCGCGAACCGGGGAGCTGTTTTTT.

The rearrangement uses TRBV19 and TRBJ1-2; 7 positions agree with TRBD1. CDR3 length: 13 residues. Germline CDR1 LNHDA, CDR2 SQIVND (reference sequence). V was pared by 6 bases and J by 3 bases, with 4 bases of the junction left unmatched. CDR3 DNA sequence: TGTGCCAGTAGGATCCAGGGGGACTATGGCTACACCTTC. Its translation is CASRIQGDYGYTF.

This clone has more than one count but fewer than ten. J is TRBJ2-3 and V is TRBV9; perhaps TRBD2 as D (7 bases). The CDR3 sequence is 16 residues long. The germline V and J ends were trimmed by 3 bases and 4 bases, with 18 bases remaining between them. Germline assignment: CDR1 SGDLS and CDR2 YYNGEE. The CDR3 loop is CASSADGGAGADTQYF. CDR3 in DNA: TGTGCCAGCAGCGCGGATGGGGGGGCTGGGGCAGATACGCAGTATTTT.

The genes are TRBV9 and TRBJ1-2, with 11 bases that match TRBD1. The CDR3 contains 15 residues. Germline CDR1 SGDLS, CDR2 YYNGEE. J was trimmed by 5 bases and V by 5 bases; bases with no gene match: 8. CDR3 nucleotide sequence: TGTGCCAGCAGGCCAGGGACAGGGGGAGGGTATGGCTACACCTTC. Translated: CASRPGTGGGYGYTF.

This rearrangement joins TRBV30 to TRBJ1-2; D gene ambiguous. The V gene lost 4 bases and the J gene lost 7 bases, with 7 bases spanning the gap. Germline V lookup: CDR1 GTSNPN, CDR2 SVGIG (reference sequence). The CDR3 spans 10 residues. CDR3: CAWTGGGYTF. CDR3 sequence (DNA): TGTGCCTGGACAGGCGGTGGCTACACCTTC.

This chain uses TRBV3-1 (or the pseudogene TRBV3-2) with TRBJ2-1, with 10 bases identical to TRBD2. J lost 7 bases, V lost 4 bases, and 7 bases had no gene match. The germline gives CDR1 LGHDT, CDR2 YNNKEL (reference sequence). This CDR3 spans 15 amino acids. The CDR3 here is CASSLELAGTNEQFF. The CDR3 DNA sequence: TGTGCCAGCAGCCTAGAACTAGCGGGAACAAATGAGCAGTTCTTC.

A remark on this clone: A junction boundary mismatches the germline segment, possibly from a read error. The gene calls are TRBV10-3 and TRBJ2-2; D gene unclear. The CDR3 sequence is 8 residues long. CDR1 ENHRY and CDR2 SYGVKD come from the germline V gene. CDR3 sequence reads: CAISPPSF. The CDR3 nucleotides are TGTGCCATCTCCCCCCCCTCTTTT.

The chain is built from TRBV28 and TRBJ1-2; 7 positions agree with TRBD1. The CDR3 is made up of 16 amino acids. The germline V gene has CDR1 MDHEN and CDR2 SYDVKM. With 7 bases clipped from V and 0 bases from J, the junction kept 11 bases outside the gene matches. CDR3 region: CASNPSGDRANYGYTF. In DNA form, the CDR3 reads TGTGCCAGCAATCCCTCCGGGGACAGAGCTAACTATGGCTACACCTTC.

The CDR3 reads CASSRPRTSGSNEQFF. In DNA, the CDR3 is TGTGCCAGTAGCCGACCCAGGACTAGCGGGAGTAATGAGCAGTTCTTC. The rearrangement links TRBV19 to TRBJ2-1; the match to TRBD2 covers 13 bases. This CDR3 comprises 16 residues. The trim removed 6 bases at V and 7 bases at J, leaving 9 bases unmatched. Germline V CDR1 and CDR2: LNHDA, SQIVND (reference sequence).

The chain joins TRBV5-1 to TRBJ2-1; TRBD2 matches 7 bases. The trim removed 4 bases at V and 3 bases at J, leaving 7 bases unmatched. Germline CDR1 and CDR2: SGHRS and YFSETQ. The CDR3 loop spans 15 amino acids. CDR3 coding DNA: TGCGCCAGCAGCCGGAGCGGGAATGGCTACAATGAGCAGTTCTTC. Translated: CASSRSGNGYNEQFF.

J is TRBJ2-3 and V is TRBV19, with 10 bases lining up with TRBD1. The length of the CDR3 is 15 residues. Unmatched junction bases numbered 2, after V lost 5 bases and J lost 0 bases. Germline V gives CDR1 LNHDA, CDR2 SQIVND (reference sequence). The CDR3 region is CASSDRGLSTDTQYF. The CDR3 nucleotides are TGTGCCAGTAGTGACAGGGGGCTAAGCACAGATACGCAGTATTTT. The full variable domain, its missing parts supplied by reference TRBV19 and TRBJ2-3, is DGGITQSPKYLFRKEGQNVTLSCEQNLNHDAMYWYRQDPGQGLRLIYYSQIVNDFQKGDIAEGYSVSREKKESFPLTVTSAQKNPTAFYLCASSDRGLSTDTQYFGPGTRLTVL.

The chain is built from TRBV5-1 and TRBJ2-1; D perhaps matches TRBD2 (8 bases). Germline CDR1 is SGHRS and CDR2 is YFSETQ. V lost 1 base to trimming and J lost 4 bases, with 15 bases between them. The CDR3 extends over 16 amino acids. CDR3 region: CASSLRVAGQYNEQFF. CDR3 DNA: TGCGCCAGCAGCTTGAGAGTAGCGGGACAGTACAATGAGCAGTTCTTC.

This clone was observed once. CDR3 protein: CASTLSGTSGTNTGELFF. CDR3 sequence (DNA): TGCGCCAGCACCCTAAGCGGGACTAGCGGAACGAACACCGGGGAGCTGTTTTTT. V gene TRBV4-1 combines with J gene TRBJ2-2, with TRBD2 identical over 11 bases. After removal of 7 bases from V and 0 bases from J, the junction contained 10 bases not matched to a gene. The CDR3 loop spans 18 amino acids. CDR1 MGHRA and CDR2 YSYEKL come from the germline V gene.

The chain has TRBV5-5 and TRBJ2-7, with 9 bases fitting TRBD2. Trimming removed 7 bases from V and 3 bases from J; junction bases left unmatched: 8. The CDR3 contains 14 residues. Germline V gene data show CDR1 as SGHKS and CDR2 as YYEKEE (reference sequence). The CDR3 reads CASGASGIGYEQYF. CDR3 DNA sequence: TGTGCCAGCGGGGCTAGCGGGATCGGCTACGAGCAGTACTTC. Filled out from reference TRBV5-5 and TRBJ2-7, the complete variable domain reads DAGVTQSPTHLIKTRGQQVTLRCSPISGHKSVSWYQQVLGQGPQFIFQYYEKEERGRGNFPDRFSARQFPNYSSELNVNALLLGDSALYLCASGASGIGYEQYFGPGTRLTVT.

CDR3: CASSLRTGSTEKLFF. The CDR3 region has the DNA TGTGCCAGCAGCCTAAGGACAGGGTCGACTGAAAAACTGTTTTTT. The chain links TRBV7-9 to TRBJ1-4; TRBD1 aligns across 8 bases. The CDR3 sequence is 15 residues long. Germline values: CDR1 SEHNR, CDR2 FQNEAQ (reference sequence). The ends lost 5 bases at V and 7 bases at J; junction bases unmatched: 9.